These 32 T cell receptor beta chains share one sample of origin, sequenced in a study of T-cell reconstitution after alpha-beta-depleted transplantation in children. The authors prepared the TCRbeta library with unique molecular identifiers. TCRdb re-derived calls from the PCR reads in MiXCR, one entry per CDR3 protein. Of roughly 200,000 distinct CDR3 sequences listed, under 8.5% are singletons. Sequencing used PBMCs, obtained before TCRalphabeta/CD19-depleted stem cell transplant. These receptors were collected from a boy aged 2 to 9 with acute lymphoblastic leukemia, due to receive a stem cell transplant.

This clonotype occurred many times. The CDR3: CASRDPGRDTEAFF. The CDR3, as DNA: TGTGCCAGTAGAGACCCCGGGAGGGACACTGAAGCTTTCTTT. This sequence joins TRBV6-1 and TRBJ1-1; D remains ambiguous. The CDR3 contains 14 residues. V shed 9 bases and J shed 3 bases, with 17 bases lying between them. Germline loops: CDR1 MNHNS, CDR2 SASEGT.

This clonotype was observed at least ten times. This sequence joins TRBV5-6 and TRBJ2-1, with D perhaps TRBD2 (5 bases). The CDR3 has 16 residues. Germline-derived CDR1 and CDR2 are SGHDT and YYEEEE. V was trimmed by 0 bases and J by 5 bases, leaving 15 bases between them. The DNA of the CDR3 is TGTGCCAGCAGCTTGGTAGGGCTAGCACACCACAATGAGCAGTTCTTC. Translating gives CASSLVGLAHHNEQFF.

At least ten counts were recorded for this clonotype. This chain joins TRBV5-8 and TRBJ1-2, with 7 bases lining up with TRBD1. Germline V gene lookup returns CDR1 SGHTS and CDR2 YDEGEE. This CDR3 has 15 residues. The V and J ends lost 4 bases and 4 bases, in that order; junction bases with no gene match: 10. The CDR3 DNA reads TGTGCCAGCAGCCTGACAGGGAGGGGGGCCTATGGCTACACCTTC. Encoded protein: CASSLTGRGAYGYTF.

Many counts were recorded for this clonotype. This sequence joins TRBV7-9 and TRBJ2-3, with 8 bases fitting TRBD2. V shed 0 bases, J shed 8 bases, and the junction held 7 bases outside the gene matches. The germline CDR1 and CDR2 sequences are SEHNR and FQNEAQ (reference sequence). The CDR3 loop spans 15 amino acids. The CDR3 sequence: CASSLAREAEGTQYF. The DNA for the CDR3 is TGTGCCAGCAGCTTAGCGCGGGAGGCCGAAGGTACGCAGTATTTT.

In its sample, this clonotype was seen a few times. CDR3 bases: TGTGCCAGCAGGATAGGGACGGGCCAGGCCTCCTCTGGGGCCAACGTCCTGACTTTC. Translated, it gives CASRIGTGQASSGANVLTF. The genes are TRBV11-1 and TRBJ2-6; D could derive from TRBD1 or TRBD2 (5 bases each). The V gene lost 6 bases and the J gene lost 0 bases, with 21 bases spanning the gap. Germline V gives CDR1 SGHAT, CDR2 FQDESV (reference sequence). The CDR3 runs to 19 residues.

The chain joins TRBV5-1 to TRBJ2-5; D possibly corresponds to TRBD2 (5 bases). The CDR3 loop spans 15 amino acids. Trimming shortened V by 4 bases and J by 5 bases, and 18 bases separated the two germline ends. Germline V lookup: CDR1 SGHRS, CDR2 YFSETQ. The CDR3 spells CASSILLPGEETQYF. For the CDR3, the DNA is TGCGCCAGCAGCATACTACTTCCTGGGGAGGAGACCCAGTACTTC.

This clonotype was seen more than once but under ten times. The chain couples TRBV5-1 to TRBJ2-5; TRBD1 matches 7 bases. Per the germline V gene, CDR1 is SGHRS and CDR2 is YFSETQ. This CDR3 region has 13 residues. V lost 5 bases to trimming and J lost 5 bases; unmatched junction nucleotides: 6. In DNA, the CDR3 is TGCGCCAGCAGTTTGACAGGGAGCGAGACCCAGTACTTC. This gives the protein CASSLTGSETQYF.

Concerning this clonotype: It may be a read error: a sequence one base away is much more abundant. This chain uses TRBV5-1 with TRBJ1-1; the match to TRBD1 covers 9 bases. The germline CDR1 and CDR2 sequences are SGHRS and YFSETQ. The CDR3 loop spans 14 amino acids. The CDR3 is CVSSLDRGDTEAFF. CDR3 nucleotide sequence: TGCGTCAGCAGCTTGGACAGGGGAGACACTGAAGCTTTCTTT.

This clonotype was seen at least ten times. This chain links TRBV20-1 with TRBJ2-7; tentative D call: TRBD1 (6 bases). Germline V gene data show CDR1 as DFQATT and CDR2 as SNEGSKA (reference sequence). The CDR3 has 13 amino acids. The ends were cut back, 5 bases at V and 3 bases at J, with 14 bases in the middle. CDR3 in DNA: TGCAGTGCTTATGACAGAGGGGGCTACGAGCAGTACTTC. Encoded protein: CSAYDRGGYEQYF.

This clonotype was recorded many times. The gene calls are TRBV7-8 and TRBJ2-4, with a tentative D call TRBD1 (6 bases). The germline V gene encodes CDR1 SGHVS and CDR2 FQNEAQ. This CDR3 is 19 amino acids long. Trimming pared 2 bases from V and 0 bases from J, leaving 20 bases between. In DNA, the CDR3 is TGTGCCAGCAGCTTATTTGACGGACAGCGTCCCATAGCCAAAAACATTCAGTACTTC. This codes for CASSLFDGQRPIAKNIQYF.

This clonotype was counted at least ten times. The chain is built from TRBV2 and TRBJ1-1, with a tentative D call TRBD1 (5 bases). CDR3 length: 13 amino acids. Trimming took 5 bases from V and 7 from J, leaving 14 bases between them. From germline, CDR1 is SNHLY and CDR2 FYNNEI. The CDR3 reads CASSLARGLEAFF. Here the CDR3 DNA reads TGTGCCAGCAGTTTAGCACGGGGACTTGAAGCTTTCTTT.

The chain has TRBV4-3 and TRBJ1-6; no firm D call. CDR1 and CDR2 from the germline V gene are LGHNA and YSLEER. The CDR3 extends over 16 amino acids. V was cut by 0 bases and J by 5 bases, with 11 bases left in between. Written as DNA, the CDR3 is TGCGCCAGCAGCCAAGATCTGGGAATCAATAATTCACCCCTCCACTTT. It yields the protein CASSQDLGINNSPLHF.

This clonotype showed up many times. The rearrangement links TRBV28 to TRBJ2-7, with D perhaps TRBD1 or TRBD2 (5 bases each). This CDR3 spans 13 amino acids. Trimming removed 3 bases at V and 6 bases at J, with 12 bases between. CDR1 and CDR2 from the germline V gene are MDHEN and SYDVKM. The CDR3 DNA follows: TGTGCCAGCAGTTTGGATTGGGGACGCGAGCAGTACTTC. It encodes CASSLDWGREQYF.

The CDR3 DNA sequence: TGTGCCAGCAGTTTAAGAAGGACAGGGGTGCTCACAGATACGCAGTATTTT. This gives the protein CASSLRRTGVLTDTQYF. V usage is TRBV28 and J usage is TRBJ2-3, with TRBD1 matching over 9 bases. This CDR3 spans 17 amino acids. The ends lost 2 bases at V and 2 bases at J; junction bases unmatched: 8. Germline lookup yields CDR1 MDHEN and CDR2 SYDVKM.

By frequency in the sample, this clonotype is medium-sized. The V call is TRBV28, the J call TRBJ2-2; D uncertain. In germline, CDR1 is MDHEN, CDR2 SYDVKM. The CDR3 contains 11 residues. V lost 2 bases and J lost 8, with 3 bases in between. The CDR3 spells CASSLSGELFF. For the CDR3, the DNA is TGTGCCAGCAGTTTAAGTGGGGAGCTGTTTTTT.

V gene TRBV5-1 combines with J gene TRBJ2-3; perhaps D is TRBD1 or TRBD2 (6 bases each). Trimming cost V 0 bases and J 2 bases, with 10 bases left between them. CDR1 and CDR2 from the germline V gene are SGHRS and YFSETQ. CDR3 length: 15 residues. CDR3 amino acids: CASSLGGATTDTQYF. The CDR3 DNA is TGCGCCAGCAGCTTGGGGGGGGCCACCACAGATACGCAGTATTTT.

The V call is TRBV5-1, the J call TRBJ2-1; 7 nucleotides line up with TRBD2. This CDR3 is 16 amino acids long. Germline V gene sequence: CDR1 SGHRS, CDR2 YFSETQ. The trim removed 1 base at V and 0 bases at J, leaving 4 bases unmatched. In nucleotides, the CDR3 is TGCGCCAGCAGCTTGAGCGGGACCAGCTCCTACAATGAGCAGTTCTTC. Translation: CASSLSGTSSYNEQFF.

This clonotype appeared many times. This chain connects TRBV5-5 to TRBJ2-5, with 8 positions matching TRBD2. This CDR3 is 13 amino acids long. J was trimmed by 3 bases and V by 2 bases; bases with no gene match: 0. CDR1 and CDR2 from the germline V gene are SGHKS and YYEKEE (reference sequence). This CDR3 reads CASSFSGKETQYF. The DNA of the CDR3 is TGTGCCAGCAGCTTTAGCGGGAAAGAGACCCAGTACTTC.

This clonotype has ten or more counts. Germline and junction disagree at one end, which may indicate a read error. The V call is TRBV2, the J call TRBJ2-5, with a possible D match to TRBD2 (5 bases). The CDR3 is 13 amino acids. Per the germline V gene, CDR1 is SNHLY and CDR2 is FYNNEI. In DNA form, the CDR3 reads TGTGCCAGCAGTGCCCGGGAAGAAGAAACCCAGTACTTC. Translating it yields CASSAREEETQYF.

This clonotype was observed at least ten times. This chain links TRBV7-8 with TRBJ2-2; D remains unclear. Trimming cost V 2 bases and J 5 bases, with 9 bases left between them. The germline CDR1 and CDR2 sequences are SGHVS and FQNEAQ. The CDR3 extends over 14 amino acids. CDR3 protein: CASSLNGVTGELFF. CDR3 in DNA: TGTGCCAGCAGCTTAAATGGGGTTACCGGGGAGCTGTTTTTT.

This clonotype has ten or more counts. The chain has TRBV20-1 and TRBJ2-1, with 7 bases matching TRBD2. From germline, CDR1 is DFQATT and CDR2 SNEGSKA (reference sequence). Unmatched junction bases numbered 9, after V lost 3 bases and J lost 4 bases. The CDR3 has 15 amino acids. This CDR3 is CSARPGLTSYNEQFF. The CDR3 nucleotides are TGCAGTGCTAGGCCGGGACTAACCTCGTACAATGAGCAGTTCTTC.

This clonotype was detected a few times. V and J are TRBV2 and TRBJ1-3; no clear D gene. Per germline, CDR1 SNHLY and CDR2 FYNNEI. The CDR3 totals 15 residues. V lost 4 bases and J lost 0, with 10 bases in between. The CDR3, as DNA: TGTGCCAGCAGTGTTTGGCAGACCTCTGGAAACACCATATATTTT. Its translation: CASSVWQTSGNTIYF. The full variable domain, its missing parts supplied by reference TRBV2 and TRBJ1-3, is EPEVTQTPSHQVTQMGQEVILRCVPISNHLYFYWYRQILGQKVEFLVSFYNNEISEKSEIFDDQFSVERPDGSNFTLKIRSTKLEDSAMYFCASSVWQTSGNTIYFGEGSWLTVV.

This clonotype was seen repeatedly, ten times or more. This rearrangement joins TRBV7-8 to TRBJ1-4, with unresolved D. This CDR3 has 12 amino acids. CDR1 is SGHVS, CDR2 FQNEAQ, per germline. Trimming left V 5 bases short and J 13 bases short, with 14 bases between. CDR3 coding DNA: TGTGCCAGCAGCCCCCCCAATGGACGACTGTTTTTT. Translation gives CASSPPNGRLFF.

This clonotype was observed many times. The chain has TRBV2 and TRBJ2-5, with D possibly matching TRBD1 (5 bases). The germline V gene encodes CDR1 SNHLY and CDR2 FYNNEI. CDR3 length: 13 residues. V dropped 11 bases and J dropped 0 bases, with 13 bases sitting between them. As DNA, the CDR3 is TGTGCCGGAACCCGGACACACCAAGAGACCCAGTACTTC. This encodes CAGTRTHQETQYF.

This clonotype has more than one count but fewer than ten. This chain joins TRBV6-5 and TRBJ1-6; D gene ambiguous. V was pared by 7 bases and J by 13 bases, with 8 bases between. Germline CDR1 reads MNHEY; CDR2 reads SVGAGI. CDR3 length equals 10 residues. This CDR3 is CASTGDPLHF. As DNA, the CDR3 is TGTGCCAGCACCGGGGATCCCCTCCACTTT.

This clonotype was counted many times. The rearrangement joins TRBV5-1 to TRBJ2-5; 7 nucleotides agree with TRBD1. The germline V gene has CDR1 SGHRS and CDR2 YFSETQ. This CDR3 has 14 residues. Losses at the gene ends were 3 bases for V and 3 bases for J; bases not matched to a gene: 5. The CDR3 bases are TGCGCCAGCAGCTCCGGACAGGTAGAAGAGACCCAGTACTTC. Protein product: CASSSGQVEETQYF. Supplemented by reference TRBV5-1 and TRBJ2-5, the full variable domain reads KAGVTQTPRYLIKTRGQQVTLSCSPISGHRSVSWYQQTPGQGLQFLFEYFSETQRNKGNFPGRFSGRQFSNSRSEMNVSTLELGDSALYLCASSSGQVEETQYFGPGTRLLVL.

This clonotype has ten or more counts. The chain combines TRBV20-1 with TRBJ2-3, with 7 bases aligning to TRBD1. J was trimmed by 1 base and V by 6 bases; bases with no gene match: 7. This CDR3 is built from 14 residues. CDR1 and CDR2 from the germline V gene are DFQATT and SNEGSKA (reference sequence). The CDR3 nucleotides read TGCAGTGCGACAAGGGGGCTGGGCACAGATACGCAGTATTTT. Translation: CSATRGLGTDTQYF.

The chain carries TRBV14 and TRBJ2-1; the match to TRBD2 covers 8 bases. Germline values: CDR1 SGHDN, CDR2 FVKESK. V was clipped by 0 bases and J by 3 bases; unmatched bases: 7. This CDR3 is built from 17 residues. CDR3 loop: CASSQDLREVDYNEQFF. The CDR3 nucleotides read TGTGCCAGCAGCCAAGATCTGCGGGAGGTTGACTACAATGAGCAGTTCTTC.

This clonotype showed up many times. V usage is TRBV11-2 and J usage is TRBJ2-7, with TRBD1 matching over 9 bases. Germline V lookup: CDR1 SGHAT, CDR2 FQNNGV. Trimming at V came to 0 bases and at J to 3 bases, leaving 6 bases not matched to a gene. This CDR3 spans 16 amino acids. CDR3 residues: CASSLDPGTGIYEQYF. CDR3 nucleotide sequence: TGTGCCAGCAGCTTAGACCCCGGGACAGGGATCTACGAGCAGTACTTC.

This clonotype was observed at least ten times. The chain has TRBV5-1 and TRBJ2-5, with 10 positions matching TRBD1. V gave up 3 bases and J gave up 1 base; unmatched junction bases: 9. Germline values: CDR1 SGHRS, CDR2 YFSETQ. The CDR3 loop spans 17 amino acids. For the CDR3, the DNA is TGCGCCAGCAGCTCCGGGACAGGGGTCATGTCCCAAGAGACCCAGTACTTC. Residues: CASSSGTGVMSQETQYF.

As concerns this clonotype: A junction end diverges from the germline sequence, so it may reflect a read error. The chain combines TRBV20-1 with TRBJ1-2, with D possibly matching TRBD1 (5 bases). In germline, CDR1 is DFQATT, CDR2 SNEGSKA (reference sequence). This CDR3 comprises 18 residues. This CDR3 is CCARDRGSGPMELYGYTF. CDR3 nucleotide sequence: TGCTGTGCTAGAGATCGCGGATCGGGACCGATGGAACTCTATGGCTACACCTTC.

The CDR3, as DNA: TGTGCCAGCTCTAGCGGGAGAGGGCAGTACTTC. It yields the protein CASSSGRGQYF. The genes are TRBV7-2 and TRBJ2-7, with 10 bases aligning to TRBD2. J was trimmed by 9 bases and V by 8 bases; bases with no gene match: 4. The germline V gene encodes CDR1 SGHTA and CDR2 FQGNSA. CDR3 length: 11 residues.